The 14 T cell receptor beta chains given below trace back to one sample, sequenced in a study of T cells in Graves' hyperthyroidism and ophthalmopathy. Researchers took RNA transcripts and amplified the TCR beta CDR3 regions from them. The HTBI set primed first-round TCR CDR3 RT-PCR. TCRdb processed the multiplex PCR reads anew with MiXCR; each CDR3 protein has one entry. Of about 720,000 distinct CDR3 sequences in the sample, about 19% were seen once. The sample consisted of blood. The receptors stem from a woman aged 45-65 years with Graves' hyperthyroidism that later progressed to Graves' ophthalmopathy.

The rearrangement links TRBV12-5 to TRBJ1-5, with 8 bases matching TRBD1. Losses at the gene ends were 4 bases for V and 6 bases for J; bases not matched to a gene: 11. The germline V gene has CDR1 LGHNT and CDR2 FRNRAP. The CDR3 contains 16 residues. CDR3 residues: CASGSGTGAVGQPQHF. The CDR3 DNA sequence: TGTGCTAGTGGTTCAGGGACAGGCGCGGTTGGTCAGCCCCAGCATTTT.

In its sample, this clonotype was seen once. A read error may produce the germline difference seen at one junction end. The V call is TRBV7-9, the J call TRBJ2-3, with D uncertain. From germline, CDR1 is SEHNR and CDR2 FQNEAQ (reference sequence). CDR3 length equals 14 residues. CDR3 loop: CPSSLAPSTDTQYF. DNA for the CDR3: TGTCCCAGCAGCTTAGCACCTAGCACAGATACGCAGTATTTT.

The genes are TRBV4-1 and TRBJ2-2; D perhaps matches TRBD1 (5 bases). Germline-derived CDR1 and CDR2 are MGHRA and YSYEKL. V was trimmed by 3 bases and J by 0 bases, leaving 17 bases between them. The CDR3 consists of 18 residues. This CDR3 reads CASSHKVAQGSNTGELFF. The CDR3 DNA reads TGCGCCAGCAGCCACAAGGTCGCCCAGGGTTCGAACACCGGGGAGCTGTTTTTT.

This sequence joins TRBV5-5 and TRBJ2-5; 15 bases fit TRBD2. After removal of 2 bases from V and 1 base from J, the junction contained 6 bases not matched to a gene. This CDR3 contains 18 residues. Germline V gene sequence: CDR1 SGHKS, CDR2 YYEKEE (reference sequence). The CDR3 is CASSFDWTSGGVQETQYF. The CDR3 DNA follows: TGTGCCAGCAGCTTCGACTGGACTAGCGGGGGGGTCCAAGAGACCCAGTACTTC.

This sequence joins TRBV4-1 and TRBJ2-7; maybe TRBD2 (5 bases). V was pared by 0 bases and J by 2 bases, with 14 bases between. The CDR3 runs to 16 residues. Germline values: CDR1 MGHRA, CDR2 YSYEKL. The CDR3 protein is CASSQDGSLSTYEQYF. CDR3 nucleotide sequence: TGCGCCAGCAGCCAAGATGGGAGCCTGTCTACCTACGAGCAGTACTTC.

This clonotype has only a few counts. CDR3 DNA sequence: TGTGCCAGCAGCCAAGATACGAGGGGTGCAGATACGCAGTATTTT. Translation gives CASSQDTRGADTQYF. The V and J genes are TRBV4-2 and TRBJ2-3; D might be TRBD1 or TRBD2, each matching 5 bases. Germline lookup yields CDR1 LGHNA and CDR2 YNFKEQ. With 0 bases removed from V and 4 bases from J, the gap between germline ends came to 11 bases. CDR3 length equals 15 residues.

Ten or more counts support this clonotype. The rearrangement uses TRBV2 and TRBJ2-3; D tentatively reads TRBD1 or TRBD2 (5 bases each). The V end lost 1 base, the J end lost 2 bases, and 10 bases lay between the germline ends. Germline V gene data show CDR1 as SNHLY and CDR2 as FYNNEI. This CDR3 spans 15 amino acids. The CDR3 is CASSEEGRVTDTQYF. In nucleotides, the CDR3 is TGTGCCAGCAGTGAAGAGGGGCGGGTCACAGATACGCAGTATTTT.

This clonotype was counted many times. V and J are TRBV12-3 or TRBV12-4 and TRBJ1-5; D ambiguous. This CDR3 region has 15 residues. Trimming took off 5 bases at V and 0 bases at J, with 11 bases between the two ends. CDR3 nucleotides: TGTGCCAGCAGTGGCAGTGGGGTTAGCAATCAGCCCCAGCATTTT. It specifies CASSGSGVSNQPQHF.

This clonotype was seen many times. The chain combines TRBV11-3 with TRBJ2-1, with 7 bases matching TRBD2. Germline-derived CDR1 and CDR2 are SGHNT and YENEEA. This CDR3 has 15 amino acids. V lost 5 bases, J lost 3 bases, and 7 bases stayed unmatched. The CDR3 sequence is CASSPRGTNYNEQFF. The CDR3, as DNA: TGTGCCAGCAGCCCGCGGGGGACTAACTACAATGAGCAGTTCTTC.

V and J are TRBV4-3 and TRBJ1-2; no reliable D call. Germline V lookup: CDR1 LGHNA, CDR2 YSLEER. The V end lost 4 bases, the J end lost 0 bases, and 6 bases lay between the germline ends. The CDR3 totals 13 residues. The CDR3 nucleotides are TGCGCCAGCAGCCCCCACGCTAACTATGGCTACACCTTC. It is translated as CASSPHANYGYTF.

This clonotype was detected ten times or more. The V gene is TRBV5-1, the J gene TRBJ1-2, with 8 bases lining up with TRBD1. The CDR3 length is 14 residues. The J segment lost 5 bases and the V segment lost 5 bases, leaving 8 bases of the junction unmatched. The germline CDR1 and CDR2 sequences are SGHRS and YFSETQ. The CDR3 region is CASRQGTGSYGYTF. CDR3 nucleotide sequence: TGCGCCAGCAGACAGGGGACAGGTAGTTATGGCTACACCTTC.

The rearrangement links TRBV10-3 to TRBJ2-5; a possible D gene is TRBD2 (7 bases). CDR1 is ENHRY and CDR2 is SYGVKD in the germline V gene. The CDR3 consists of 16 residues. The V end was cut by 6 bases, the J end by 1 base, with 18 bases between. CDR3 coding DNA: TGTGCCATCAGCCTAGTGACCGGGGGGCCCCAAGAGACCCAGTACTTC. This codes for CAISLVTGGPQETQYF.

This clonotype was seen at least ten times. This rearrangement joins TRBV11-2 to TRBJ2-2; TRBD1 might be the D (6 bases). In germline, CDR1 is SGHAT, CDR2 FQNNGV. V lost 8 bases, J lost 7 bases, and 14 bases lay in between. CDR3 length equals 13 residues. Here the CDR3 reads CASGDRLDGELFF. Here the CDR3 DNA reads TGTGCCAGCGGCGACAGGCTGGACGGGGAGCTGTTTTTT.

This clonotype was found a few times. The V gene is TRBV30, the J gene TRBJ1-6; 10 bases agree with TRBD1. The germline CDR1 and CDR2 sequences are GTSNPN and SVGIG (reference sequence). The CDR3 spans 15 residues. J was trimmed by 7 bases and V by 1 base; bases with no gene match: 4. In DNA form, the CDR3 reads TGTGCCTGGAGTGAAGGACAGGGGGGGAATTCACCCCTCCACTTT. Translated: CAWSEGQGGNSPLHF.